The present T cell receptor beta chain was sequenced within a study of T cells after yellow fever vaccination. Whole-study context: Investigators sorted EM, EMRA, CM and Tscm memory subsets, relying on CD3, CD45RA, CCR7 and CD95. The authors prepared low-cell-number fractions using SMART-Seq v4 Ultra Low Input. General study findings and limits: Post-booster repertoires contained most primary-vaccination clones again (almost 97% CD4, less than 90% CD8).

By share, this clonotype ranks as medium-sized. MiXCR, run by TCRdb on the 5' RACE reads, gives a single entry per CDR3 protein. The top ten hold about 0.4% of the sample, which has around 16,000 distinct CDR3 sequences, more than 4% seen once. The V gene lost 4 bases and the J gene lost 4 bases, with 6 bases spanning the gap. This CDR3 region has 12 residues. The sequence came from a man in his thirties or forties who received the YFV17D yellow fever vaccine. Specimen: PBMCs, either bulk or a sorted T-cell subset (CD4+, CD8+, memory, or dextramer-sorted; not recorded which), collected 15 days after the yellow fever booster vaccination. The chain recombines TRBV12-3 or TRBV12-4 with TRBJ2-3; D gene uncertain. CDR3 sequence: CASSSRADTQYF. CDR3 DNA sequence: TGTGCCAGCAGTTCCCGTGCAGATACGCAGTATTTT.